The entry below describes one T cell receptor beta chain. In the original workflow: Amplification of reference gene primers provided the estimated nucleated cell counts. Assay: immunoSEQ multiplex PCR; the TCRdb copy retains only in-frame clones and omits some. V and J calls and clone size are copied from that table; D and trimming were computed from the DNA. The sample includes around 82,000 clones, roughly 90% of them seen just once. This sample was included in a study of blood T cell repertoires in COVID-19. About the research overall: Collection of acute and convalescent COVID-19 samples took place in the United States, Italy and Spain. Sample material is recorded as cDNA or gDNA derived from T cells, B-cell-depleted T cells, or PBMCs.

The CDR3 sequence is 14 residues long. Deletions cut 7 bases from V and 1 base from J, with 13 bases between. Germline values: CDR1 MNHGY, CDR2 SVAAGI. The receptor comes from a human donor in a cohort sampled during active COVID-19. The gene calls are TRBV6-9 and TRBJ1-1; no firm D call. Material: peripheral blood. Here the CDR3 DNA reads TGTGCCAGCAATCTACCTTCTACGAACACTGAAGCTTTCTTT. Amino acid sequence: CASNLPSTNTEAFF.